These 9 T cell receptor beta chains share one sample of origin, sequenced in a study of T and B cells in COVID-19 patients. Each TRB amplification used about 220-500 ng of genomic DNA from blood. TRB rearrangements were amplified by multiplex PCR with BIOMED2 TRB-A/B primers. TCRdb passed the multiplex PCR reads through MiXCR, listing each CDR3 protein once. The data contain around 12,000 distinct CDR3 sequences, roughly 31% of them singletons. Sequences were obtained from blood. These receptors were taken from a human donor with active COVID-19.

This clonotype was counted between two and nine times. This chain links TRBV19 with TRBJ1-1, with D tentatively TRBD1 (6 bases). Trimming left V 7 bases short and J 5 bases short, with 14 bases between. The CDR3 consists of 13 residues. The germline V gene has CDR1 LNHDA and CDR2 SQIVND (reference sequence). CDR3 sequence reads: CASTQGGLTEAFF. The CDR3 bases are TGTGCCAGTACTCAAGGGGGGTTGACTGAAGCTTTCTTT.

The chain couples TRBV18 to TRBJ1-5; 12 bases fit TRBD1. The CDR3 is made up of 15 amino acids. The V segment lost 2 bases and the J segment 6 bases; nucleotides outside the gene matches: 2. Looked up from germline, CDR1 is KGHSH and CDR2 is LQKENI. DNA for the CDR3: TGTGCCAGCTCACCAGGGACAGGGGGCCCTCAGCCCCAGCATTTT. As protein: CASSPGTGGPQPQHF.

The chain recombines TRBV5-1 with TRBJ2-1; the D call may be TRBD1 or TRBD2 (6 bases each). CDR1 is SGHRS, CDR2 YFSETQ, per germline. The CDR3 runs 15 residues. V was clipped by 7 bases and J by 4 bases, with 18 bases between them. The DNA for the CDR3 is TGCGCCAGCTCTCCCGGGGGCGAACCTTACAATGAGCAGTTCTTC. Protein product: CASSPGGEPYNEQFF.

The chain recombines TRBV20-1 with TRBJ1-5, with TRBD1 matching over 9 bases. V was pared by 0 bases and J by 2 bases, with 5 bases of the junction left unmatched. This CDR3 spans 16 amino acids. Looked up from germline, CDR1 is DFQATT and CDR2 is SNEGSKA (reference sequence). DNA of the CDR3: TGCAGTGCTAGAGATTATAGGACAGGGGGCAATCAGCCCCAGCATTTT. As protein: CSARDYRTGGNQPQHF.

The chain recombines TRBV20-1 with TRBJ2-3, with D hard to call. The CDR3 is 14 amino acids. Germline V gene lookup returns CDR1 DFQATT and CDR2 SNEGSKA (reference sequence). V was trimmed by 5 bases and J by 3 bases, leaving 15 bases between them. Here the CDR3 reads CSAFNGPGTDTQYF. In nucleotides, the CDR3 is TGCAGTGCTTTCAATGGCCCCGGAACAGATACGCAGTATTTT.

As DNA, the CDR3 is TGTGCCAGCAGTGGTTTTTTTGGGGGGGGGTACAATGAGCAGTTCTTC. Amino acids: CASSGFFGGGYNEQFF. This chain links TRBV6-5 with TRBJ2-1; 7 bases agree with TRBD2. The CDR3 has 16 amino acids. Germline loops: CDR1 MNHEY, CDR2 SVGAGI. Trimming cost V 5 bases and J 4 bases; bases outside gene matches: 11.

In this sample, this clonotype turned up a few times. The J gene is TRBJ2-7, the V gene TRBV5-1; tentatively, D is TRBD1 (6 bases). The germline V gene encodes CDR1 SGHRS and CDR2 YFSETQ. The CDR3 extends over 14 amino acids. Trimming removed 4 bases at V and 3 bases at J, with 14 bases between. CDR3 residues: CASSLGTLGYEQYF. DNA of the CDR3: TGCGCCAGCAGCCTCGGGACACTGGGCTACGAGCAGTACTTC.

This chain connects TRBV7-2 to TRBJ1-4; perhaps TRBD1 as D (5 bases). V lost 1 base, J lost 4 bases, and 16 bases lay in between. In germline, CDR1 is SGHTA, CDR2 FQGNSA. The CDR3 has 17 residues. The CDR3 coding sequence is TGTGCCAGCAGCTTAGTCTTTCAGGGTGTGGTTAATGAAAAACTGTTTTTT. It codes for CASSLVFQGVVNEKLFF. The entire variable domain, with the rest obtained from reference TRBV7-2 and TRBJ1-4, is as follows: GAGVSQSPSNKVTEKGKDVELRCDPISGHTALYWYRQSLGQGLEFLIYFQGNSAPDKSGLPSDRFSAERTGGSVSTLTIQRTQQEDSAVYLCASSLVFQGVVNEKLFFGSGTQLSVL.

Here the CDR3 reads CASKRQGATYEQYF. The CDR3, as DNA: TGTGCCAGCAAAAGACAGGGGGCTACCTACGAGCAGTACTTC. V is TRBV27 and J is TRBJ2-7, with 10 bases aligning to TRBD1. Losses at the gene ends were 7 bases for V and 2 bases for J; bases not matched to a gene: 5. Germline CDR1 and CDR2: MNHEY and SMNVEV (reference sequence). This CDR3 is built from 14 residues.